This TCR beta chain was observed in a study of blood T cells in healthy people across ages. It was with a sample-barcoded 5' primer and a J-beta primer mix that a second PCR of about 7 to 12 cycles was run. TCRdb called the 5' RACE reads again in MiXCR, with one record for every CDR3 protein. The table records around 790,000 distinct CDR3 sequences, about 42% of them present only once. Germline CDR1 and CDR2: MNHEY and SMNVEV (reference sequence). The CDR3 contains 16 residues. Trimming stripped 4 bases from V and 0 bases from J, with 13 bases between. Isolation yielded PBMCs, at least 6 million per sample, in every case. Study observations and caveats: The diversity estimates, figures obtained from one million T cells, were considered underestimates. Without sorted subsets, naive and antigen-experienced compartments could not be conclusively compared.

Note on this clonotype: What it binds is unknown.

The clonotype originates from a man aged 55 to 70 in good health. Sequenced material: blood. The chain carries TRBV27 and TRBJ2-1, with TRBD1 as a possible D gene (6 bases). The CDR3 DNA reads TGTGCCAGCAGTTATTCGGGACAACTCTCCTACAATGAGCAGTTCTTC. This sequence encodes CASSYSGQLSYNEQFF.